This T cell receptor (beta chain) was captured by sequencing in a study of blood T cell repertoires in COVID-19. Study background: The origin of the acute and convalescent COVID-19 samples was the United States, Italy and Spain. Nucleic acid was either cDNA or gDNA, and it came from T cells, B-cell-depleted T cells, or PBMCs.

CDR3 size: 17 residues. V shed 0 bases, J shed 0 bases, and the junction held 4 bases outside the gene matches. Germline V CDR1 and CDR2: KGHSY, FQNENV. How the authors handled the data: Counts of nucleated cells, estimated from reference gene primer amplification, were obtained. The data were produced by immunoSEQ multiplex PCR, yet TCRdb's version contains in-frame clones alone and is incomplete. V and J calls and clone size are given by that table; D and trimming were obtained from the DNA. The sample lists about 50,000 clones, over 70% occurring once. Material for sequencing was peripheral blood. The TCR sequence derives from a human donor with active COVID-19. The donor label of this sample is uncertain. The chain carries TRBV16 and TRBJ1-3; TRBD1 aligns across 8 bases. The CDR3 DNA is TGTGCCAGCAGCCAATCGACAGGGGTCTCCTCTGGAAACACCATATATTTT. Encoded protein: CASSQSTGVSSGNTIYF.